The 15 T cell receptor beta chains given below trace back to one sample, sequenced in a study of blood T cell repertoires in COVID-19. Clones were read by immunoSEQ multiplex PCR, and TCRdb kept only the in-frame ones, dropping some. The profile shows approximately 250,000 clones, approximately 81% of them singletons. Sample: peripheral blood. These receptors were taken from a man aged 60 to 75 with acute or convalescent COVID-19.

The rearrangement joins TRBV2 to TRBJ2-2; possibly TRBD1 for D (5 bases). V was clipped by 7 bases and J by 6 bases, with 21 bases between them. Germline assignment: CDR1 SNHLY and CDR2 FYNNEI. The CDR3 length is 16 residues. DNA for the CDR3: TGTGCCAGCACGGATCGGCCCTCTAGGGGTGCCGGGGAGCTGTTTTTT. Protein sequence: CASTDRPSRGAGELFF.

The chain couples TRBV7-9 to TRBJ1-4; 11 nucleotides align to TRBD1. The CDR3 runs to 16 residues. CDR1 and CDR2 (germline): SEHNR, FQNEAQ (reference sequence). The V and J ends lost 6 bases and 4 bases, in that order; junction bases with no gene match: 7. The CDR3 nucleotides are TGTGCCAGCAGATCCGGACAGGGGGCTTTTAATGAAAAACTGTTTTTT. It translates to CASRSGQGAFNEKLFF.

This CDR3 is CASRRDRFSGNTIYF. As DNA, the CDR3 is TGTGCCAGCAGGAGGGACAGGTTCTCTGGAAACACCATATATTTT. The V call is TRBV7-9, the J call TRBJ1-3; 8 nucleotides line up with TRBD1. Germline CDR1 and CDR2: SEHNR and FQNEAQ (reference sequence). The CDR3 has 15 amino acids. V trimming: 6 bases; J trimming: 0 bases; junction bases outside the gene matches: 4.

The chain couples TRBV9 to TRBJ2-2; 11 nucleotides align to TRBD2. Germline loops: CDR1 SGDLS, CDR2 YYNGEE. V trimming: 3 bases; J trimming: 7 bases; junction bases outside the gene matches: 11. The CDR3 is 17 amino acids. CDR3: CASSAKTSGVSGGELFF. In nucleotides, the CDR3 is TGTGCCAGCAGCGCTAAGACTAGCGGGGTATCGGGCGGGGAGCTGTTTTTT. Variable domain in full (rest from reference TRBV9 and TRBJ2-2): DSGVTQTPKHLITATGQRVTLRCSPRSGDLSVYWYQQSLDQGLQFLIQYYNGEERAKGNILERFSAQQFPDLHSELNLSSLELGDSALYFCASSAKTSGVSGGELFFGEGSRLTVL.

This sequence joins TRBV2 and TRBJ2-7; D is perhaps TRBD2 (6 bases). This CDR3 has 14 residues. Per germline, CDR1 SNHLY and CDR2 FYNNEI. The V and J ends lost 7 bases and 0 bases respectively, with 13 bases between them. The CDR3 is CASNRDSSSYEQYF. The CDR3 DNA is TGTGCCAGCAACCGGGACTCAAGCTCCTACGAGCAGTACTTC. The variable domain in full, completed from reference TRBV2 and TRBJ2-7, reads EPEVTQTPSHQVTQMGQEVILRCVPISNHLYFYWYRQILGQKVEFLVSFYNNEISEKSEIFDDQFSVERPDGSNFTLKIRSTKLEDSAMYFCASNRDSSSYEQYFGPGTRLTVT.

This rearrangement joins TRBV6-5 to TRBJ2-3; 7 nucleotides match TRBD1. J lost 2 bases, V lost 7 bases, and 9 bases had no gene match. There are 15 residues in the CDR3. The germline V gene encodes CDR1 MNHEY and CDR2 SVGAGI. The CDR3 protein is CASISGQIHTDTQYF. The CDR3 nucleotides are TGTGCCAGCATATCGGGACAGATACACACAGATACGCAGTATTTT.

The chain links TRBV5-1 to TRBJ1-1, with 10 bases that match TRBD1. V dropped 4 bases and J dropped 8; count of bases not matched to a gene: 5. Germline loops: CDR1 SGHRS, CDR2 YFSETQ. There are 13 residues in the CDR3. The chain's CDR3 is CASSPGTGEEAFF. As DNA, the CDR3 is TGCGCCAGCAGCCCCGGGACAGGGGAGGAAGCTTTCTTT.

The chain uses TRBV2 and TRBJ2-5; D is perhaps TRBD1 (6 bases). The CDR3 has 12 amino acids. The V end was cut by 8 bases, the J end by 2 bases, with 9 bases between. Germline assignment: CDR1 SNHLY and CDR2 FYNNEI. In DNA, the CDR3 is TGTGCCAGCGGGCAGGGGCAAGAGACCCAGTACTTC. Translation: CASGQGQETQYF.

The chain joins TRBV7-9 to TRBJ2-7; the D is unclear. Per the germline V gene, CDR1 is SEHNR and CDR2 is FQNEAQ (reference sequence). Deletions cut 5 bases from V and 2 bases from J, with 10 bases between. The CDR3 length is 13 residues. In DNA, the CDR3 is TGTGCCAGCAGCGCGTCACGAGCCTACGAGCAGTACTTC. Its translation: CASSASRAYEQYF.

The chain uses TRBV29-1 and TRBJ2-1, with 11 bases that match TRBD2. The V gene end was trimmed by 7 bases and the J gene end by 4 bases; junction bases not matched to a gene: 3. The CDR3 covers 13 residues. Per the germline V gene, CDR1 is SQVTM and CDR2 is ANQGSEA. The CDR3 DNA follows: TGCAGCGGCCGACTAGCGGGGTACAATGAGCAGTTCTTC. Residues: CSGRLAGYNEQFF.

The rearrangement joins TRBV6-5 to TRBJ2-1; D might be TRBD2 (5 bases). This CDR3 has 12 residues. The germline V gene encodes CDR1 MNHEY and CDR2 SVGAGI. Trimming stripped 6 bases from V and 9 bases from J, with 12 bases between. In nucleotides, the CDR3 is TGTGCCAGCAGGGGAGAGCGTGGTGAGCAGTTCTTC. Translated, it gives CASRGERGEQFF.

The rearrangement uses TRBV7-8 and TRBJ2-7, with unresolved D. Germline assignment: CDR1 SGHVS and CDR2 FQNEAQ. This CDR3 has 15 amino acids. Trimming cost V 8 bases and J 4 bases, with 21 bases left between them. The DNA of the CDR3 is TGTGCCAGCCAAACCGCACCACAGAGATCTTACGAGCAGTACTTC. This sequence encodes CASQTAPQRSYEQYF.

Worth noting for this clone: The sample carries other DNA sequences with the same CDR3. V gene TRBV29-1 combines with J gene TRBJ2-3, with TRBD1 as a possible D gene (6 bases). Germline-derived CDR1 and CDR2 are SQVTM and ANQGSEA. The CDR3 spans 13 residues. Trimming pared 6 bases from V and 1 base from J, leaving 11 bases between. The CDR3 protein is CSVGTTGTDTQYF. CDR3 coding DNA: TGCAGCGTCGGGACAACAGGCACAGATACGCAGTATTTT.

This chain uses TRBV5-1 with TRBJ2-1; 11 bases agree with TRBD2. The V gene's germline CDR1 is SGHRS and CDR2 YFSETQ. The CDR3 contains 17 residues. Unmatched junction bases numbered 9, after V lost 1 base and J lost 6 bases. Written as DNA, the CDR3 is TGCGCCAGCAGCTTGTTCACAACTAGCGGGAGAACCAATGAGCAGTTCTTC. It specifies CASSLFTTSGRTNEQFF.

The chain has TRBV6-5 and TRBJ2-7; D may be TRBD1 (5 bases). The CDR3 runs to 13 residues. Germline loops: CDR1 MNHEY, CDR2 SVGAGI. V dropped 7 bases and J dropped 7 bases, with 17 bases sitting between them. Written as DNA, the CDR3 is TGTGCCAGCACCAGTAGGACACCCTTGGAGCAGTACTTC. It specifies CASTSRTPLEQYF.